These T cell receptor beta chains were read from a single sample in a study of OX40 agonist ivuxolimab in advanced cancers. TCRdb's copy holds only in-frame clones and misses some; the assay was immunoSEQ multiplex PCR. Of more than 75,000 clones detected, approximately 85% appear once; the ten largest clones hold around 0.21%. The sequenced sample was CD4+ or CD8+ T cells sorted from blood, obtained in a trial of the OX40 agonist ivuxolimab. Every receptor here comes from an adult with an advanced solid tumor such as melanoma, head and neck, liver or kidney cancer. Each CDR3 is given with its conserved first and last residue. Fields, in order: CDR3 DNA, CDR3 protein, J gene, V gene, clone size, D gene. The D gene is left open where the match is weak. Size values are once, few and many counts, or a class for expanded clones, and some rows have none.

CDR3 DNA: TGCGCCAGCAGCTTGGGACTAGCGGGAGGAAACATTCAGTACTTC
CDR3 protein: CASSLGLAGGNIQYF
J gene: TRBJ2-4
V gene: TRBV5-1
clone size: -
D gene: TRBD2

CDR3 DNA: TGCGCCAGCAGCTGGTCAGGGGACTGGGGGAACACTGAAGCTTTCTTT
CDR3 protein: CASSWSGDWGNTEAFF
J gene: TRBJ1-1
V gene: TRBV5-1
clone size: -
D gene: -

CDR3 DNA: TGTGCCAGCAGCTTGGAATTCGTTGGCGTGAACACTGAAGCTTTCTTT
CDR3 protein: CASSLEFVGVNTEAFF
J gene: TRBJ1-1
V gene: TRBV5-4
clone size: -
D gene: -

CDR3 DNA: TGTGCCAGCAGCGGCCTATCCCTTCGAGAGCTGAACTATGGCTACACCTTC
CDR3 protein: CASSGLSLRELNYGYTF
J gene: TRBJ1-2
V gene: TRBV7-9
clone size: few
D gene: -

CDR3 DNA: TGTGCCAGCAGTTCTCGACAGCCCCAGCATTTT
CDR3 protein: CASSSRQPQHF
J gene: TRBJ1-5
V gene: TRBV28
clone size: -
D gene: -

CDR3 DNA: TGCGCCAGCAGCTTGGGCCATGGGACGGACTATGGCTACACCTTC
CDR3 protein: CASSLGHGTDYGYTF
J gene: TRBJ1-2
V gene: TRBV5-1
clone size: -
D gene: -

CDR3 DNA: TGTGCCAGCAGCGTAGACGGGATGAACACCGGGGAGCTGTTTTTT
CDR3 protein: CASSVDGMNTGELFF
J gene: TRBJ2-2
V gene: TRBV9
clone size: -
D gene: -

CDR3 DNA: TGTGCCAGCAGCCCGTCCACAGGAGTCTATGGCTACACCTTC
CDR3 protein: CASSPSTGVYGYTF
J gene: TRBJ1-2
V gene: TRBV11-2
clone size: -
D gene: -

CDR3 DNA: TGTGCCACCAGCCGCCGGGGGCTTAGAGAAAAACTGTTTTTT
CDR3 protein: CATSRRGLREKLFF
J gene: TRBJ1-4
V gene: TRBV15
clone size: -
D gene: -

CDR3 DNA: TGTGCCAGCAGCTTGGCGGTTAGGCGGTACGGGGATGAAAAACTGTTTTTT
CDR3 protein: CASSLAVRRYGDEKLFF
J gene: TRBJ1-4
V gene: TRBV5-6
clone size: -
D gene: -

CDR3 DNA: TGTGCCAGCAGCCCTGGGACTAGCGGGAGGACATACAATGAGCAGTTCTTC
CDR3 protein: CASSPGTSGRTYNEQFF
J gene: TRBJ2-1
V gene: TRBV5-4
clone size: -
D gene: TRBD2

CDR3 DNA: TGTGCCAGCAGTTCCTCACGGATCGGGGGTGGCTACACCTTC
CDR3 protein: CASSSSRIGGGYTF
J gene: TRBJ1-2
V gene: TRBV27
clone size: once
D gene: -

CDR3 DNA: TGTGCCAGCAGCGTATTGGGAAGCTTGAACACTGAAGCTTTCTTT
CDR3 protein: CASSVLGSLNTEAFF
J gene: TRBJ1-1
V gene: TRBV9
clone size: -
D gene: -

CDR3 DNA: TGTGCCAGCAGCCAAGATCCGGCGGGAGGGGGGAGCTCCTACAATGAGCAGTTCTTC
CDR3 protein: CASSQDPAGGGSSYNEQFF
J gene: TRBJ2-1
V gene: TRBV4-2
clone size: -
D gene: TRBD2

CDR3 DNA: TGTGCCAGCAGTTACGGCTCTCGAATGAACACTGAAGCTTTCTTT
CDR3 protein: CASSYGSRMNTEAFF
J gene: TRBJ1-1
V gene: TRBV6-5
clone size: -
D gene: -

CDR3 DNA: TGTGCCAGCAGCTTGAAATTCGGGAGACAGATATTCAAAGCTTTCTTT
CDR3 protein: CASSLKFGRQIFKAFF
J gene: TRBJ1-1
V gene: TRBV5-4
clone size: -
D gene: -

CDR3 DNA: TGTGCCACCAGCAGATGGACAGGGAGAGATAGCAATCAGCCCCAGCATTTT
CDR3 protein: CATSRWTGRDSNQPQHF
J gene: TRBJ1-5
V gene: TRBV15
clone size: -
D gene: TRBD1

CDR3 DNA: TGCGCCAGCAGATCTCAGGGGTTGGATGAAAAACTGTTTTTT
CDR3 protein: CASRSQGLDEKLFF
J gene: TRBJ1-4
V gene: TRBV5-1
clone size: -
D gene: -

CDR3 DNA: TGTGCCAGCAGCTCCCGACCTTACAATGAGCAGTTCTTC
CDR3 protein: CASSSRPYNEQFF
J gene: TRBJ2-1
V gene: TRBV7-6
clone size: -
D gene: -

CDR3 DNA: TGTGCCAGCAGTGAAGCGGGGACAGGACTCTATGGCTACACCTTC
CDR3 protein: CASSEAGTGLYGYTF
J gene: TRBJ1-2
V gene: TRBV2
clone size: -
D gene: TRBD1

CDR3 DNA: TGTGCCAGTAGTATTATAATCGGCTCTGGGGCCAACGTCCTGACTTTC
CDR3 protein: CASSIIIGSGANVLTF
J gene: TRBJ2-6
V gene: TRBV19
clone size: few
D gene: -

CDR3 DNA: TGTGCCAGCGATGCGGGATTGGTCACCGGGGAGCTGTTTTTT
CDR3 protein: CASDAGLVTGELFF
J gene: TRBJ2-2
V gene: TRBV6-6
clone size: -
D gene: -

CDR3 DNA: TGCGCCAGCAGCCCTGCGGGCGGGGTCACAGATACGCAGTATTTT
CDR3 protein: CASSPAGGVTDTQYF
J gene: TRBJ2-3
V gene: TRBV4-3
clone size: -
D gene: -

CDR3 DNA: TGTGCCAGCAGCCCAGCCGGGCGGGGAACGCAAGAGACCCAGTACTTC
CDR3 protein: CASSPAGRGTQETQYF
J gene: TRBJ2-5
V gene: TRBV5-4
clone size: -
D gene: -

CDR3 DNA: TGTGCCAGCAGCTTAGGAGGTACCCGCTCCTACGAGCAGTACTTC
CDR3 protein: CASSLGGTRSYEQYF
J gene: TRBJ2-7
V gene: TRBV7-9
clone size: -
D gene: -

CDR3 DNA: TGTGCCACCCAGAAAGGGGGCGATAATCAGCCCCAGCATTTT
CDR3 protein: CATQKGGDNQPQHF
J gene: TRBJ1-5
V gene: TRBV28
clone size: -
D gene: TRBD1

CDR3 DNA: TGTGCCAGCAGTTTATCGGGGATCGGCACAGATACGCAGTATTTT
CDR3 protein: CASSLSGIGTDTQYF
J gene: TRBJ2-3
V gene: TRBV27
clone size: -
D gene: -

CDR3 DNA: TGTGCCAGCAGCACGCTACAGGGGTCCACTGAAGCTTTCTTT
CDR3 protein: CASSTLQGSTEAFF
J gene: TRBJ1-1
V gene: TRBV9
clone size: -
D gene: TRBD1

CDR3 DNA: TGCGCCAGCAGCTTCACCGGGACCCGGGGCAATGAGCAGTTCTTC
CDR3 protein: CASSFTGTRGNEQFF
J gene: TRBJ2-1
V gene: TRBV5-1
clone size: once
D gene: -

CDR3 DNA: TGTGCCAGCTCACGGGGTCCGGGCACTGAAGCTTTCTTT
CDR3 protein: CASSRGPGTEAFF
J gene: TRBJ1-1
V gene: TRBV18
clone size: -
D gene: -

CDR3 DNA: TGTGCCAGCAGTTCAACTAGCGGGAGGGCCTACGAGCAGTACTTC
CDR3 protein: CASSSTSGRAYEQYF
J gene: TRBJ2-7
V gene: TRBV27
clone size: -
D gene: TRBD2

CDR3 DNA: TGTGCCAGCAGCTGGGGGACAGGGGGGAACACTGAAGCTTTCTTT
CDR3 protein: CASSWGTGGNTEAFF
J gene: TRBJ1-1
V gene: TRBV7-3
clone size: few
D gene: TRBD1

CDR3 DNA: TGTGCCAGCAGTTACGGTCCCCTCAATGAGCAGTTCTTC
CDR3 protein: CASSYGPLNEQFF
J gene: TRBJ2-1
V gene: TRBV6-6
clone size: -
D gene: -

CDR3 DNA: TGTGCCAGCAGCGTAGAAATAGGAGTGGGGGACAGCTACGAGCAGTACTTC
CDR3 protein: CASSVEIGVGDSYEQYF
J gene: TRBJ2-7
V gene: TRBV9
clone size: -
D gene: TRBD1

CDR3 DNA: TGTGCCAGTAGTCCCGGACAGGGCTTTGGCATGGTGTTTTTT
CDR3 protein: CASSPGQGFGMVFF
J gene: TRBJ1-4
V gene: TRBV19
clone size: few
D gene: TRBD1

CDR3 DNA: TGTGCCAGCAGCGTACAGGGGGGCCAAGAGACCCAGTACTTC
CDR3 protein: CASSVQGGQETQYF
J gene: TRBJ2-5
V gene: TRBV7-2
clone size: -
D gene: TRBD1

CDR3 DNA: TGCGCCAGCAGCCCCAACCCCCAGGTCCAAGGATACTCTGAAGCTTTCTTT
CDR3 protein: CASSPNPQVQGYSEAFF
J gene: TRBJ1-1
V gene: TRBV4-1
clone size: -
D gene: -

CDR3 DNA: TGTGCCAGCAGCCTAACAGGGGCCGGGGCCAACGTCCTGACTTTC
CDR3 protein: CASSLTGAGANVLTF
J gene: TRBJ2-6
V gene: TRBV28
clone size: once
D gene: TRBD1

CDR3 DNA: TGTGCCAGCAGCGTCGTACAGGGTCTTGGCTACACCTTC
CDR3 protein: CASSVVQGLGYTF
J gene: TRBJ1-2
V gene: TRBV9
clone size: -
D gene: -

CDR3 DNA: TGTGCCTGGTCCTCTTCTGGGGGAAGAGGGAATCAGCCCCAGCATTTT
CDR3 protein: CAWSSSGGRGNQPQHF
J gene: TRBJ1-5
V gene: TRBV30
clone size: -
D gene: -

CDR3 DNA: TGTGCCAGCAGCCTACAGGCAGGGACGATCCCTGGCGAGCAGTACTTC
CDR3 protein: CASSLQAGTIPGEQYF
J gene: TRBJ2-7
V gene: TRBV7-3
clone size: -
D gene: -

CDR3 DNA: TGTGCCAGCAGCTTAGGTTCTCGTCTATACAATGAGCAGTTCTTC
CDR3 protein: CASSLGSRLYNEQFF
J gene: TRBJ2-1
V gene: TRBV11-2
clone size: few
D gene: -

CDR3 DNA: TGTGCCAGCACCGCCCGGACCATGAACACTGAAGCTTTCTTT
CDR3 protein: CASTARTMNTEAFF
J gene: TRBJ1-1
V gene: TRBV2
clone size: -
D gene: -

CDR3 DNA: TGCGCCAGCAGCCAAGGACTAGCAACCGGGGAGCTGTTTTTT
CDR3 protein: CASSQGLATGELFF
J gene: TRBJ2-2
V gene: TRBV4-3
clone size: -
D gene: TRBD2

CDR3 DNA: TGCGCCAGCAGTGAGTCGAGTGAAGCTTTCTTT
CDR3 protein: CASSESSEAFF
J gene: TRBJ1-1
V gene: TRBV10-1
clone size: -
D gene: -

CDR3 DNA: TGTGCCAGCAGGTCCACTAGCGGGAGGGCCGCTGAGCAGTTCTTC
CDR3 protein: CASRSTSGRAAEQFF
J gene: TRBJ2-1
V gene: TRBV6-6
clone size: -
D gene: TRBD2

CDR3 DNA: TGTGCCAGCAGCCAAGGACAGGTCCAGGGCTACACCTTC
CDR3 protein: CASSQGQVQGYTF
J gene: TRBJ1-2
V gene: TRBV7-2
clone size: -
D gene: TRBD1

CDR3 DNA: TGCACCAGCAGCCAAGGCTTGGACAGGGCCCAAGAGACCCAGTACTTC
CDR3 protein: CTSSQGLDRAQETQYF
J gene: TRBJ2-5
V gene: TRBV1
clone size: -
D gene: -

CDR3 DNA: TGTGCCAGCAGTGATCGGCAGGTGTACACAGATACGCAGTATTTT
CDR3 protein: CASSDRQVYTDTQYF
J gene: TRBJ2-3
V gene: TRBV2
clone size: -
D gene: -

CDR3 DNA: TGTGCCAGTTCTAGGGGACCTAATGAAAAACTGTTTTTT
CDR3 protein: CASSRGPNEKLFF
J gene: TRBJ1-4
V gene: TRBV9
clone size: once
D gene: -

CDR3 DNA: TGTGCCAGCTCATCAACGGGCCCCGTGGCGGCAGAGACCCAGTACTTC
CDR3 protein: CASSSTGPVAAETQYF
J gene: TRBJ2-5
V gene: TRBV18
clone size: -
D gene: -

CDR3 DNA: TGTGCCAGCAGCTTGGGCGGGACTAGCGGGAGTATCAATGAGCAGTTCTTC
CDR3 protein: CASSLGGTSGSINEQFF
J gene: TRBJ2-1
V gene: TRBV5-4
clone size: once
D gene: TRBD2

CDR3 DNA: TGCGCCAGCAGCTGGGACGCCGGGAACACCGGGGAGCTGTTTTTT
CDR3 protein: CASSWDAGNTGELFF
J gene: TRBJ2-2
V gene: TRBV5-1
clone size: -
D gene: -

CDR3 DNA: TGCGCCAGCAGCTTAGGGACAGGGGGCTACGAGCAGTACTTC
CDR3 protein: CASSLGTGGYEQYF
J gene: TRBJ2-7
V gene: TRBV5-1
clone size: few
D gene: TRBD1

CDR3 DNA: TGTGCCAGCAGACTCAGGGGAAACCCGATCGCCTACACCTTC
CDR3 protein: CASRLRGNPIAYTF
J gene: TRBJ1-2
V gene: TRBV6-6
clone size: -
D gene: -

CDR3 DNA: TGTGCCAGCACCTTTCTGACAGGGTCCCGTGAAAAACTGTTTTTT
CDR3 protein: CASTFLTGSREKLFF
J gene: TRBJ1-4
V gene: TRBV19
clone size: -
D gene: TRBD1

CDR3 DNA: TGCGCCAGCAGCCAAGATAAATCCGGGACTAGTGATTCCAGGGAGCTGTTTTTT
CDR3 protein: CASSQDKSGTSDSRELFF
J gene: TRBJ2-2
V gene: TRBV4-1
clone size: -
D gene: TRBD2

CDR3 DNA: TGTGCCAGTAAGCATGAGTACTACACCTTC
CDR3 protein: CASKHEYYTF
J gene: TRBJ1-2
V gene: TRBV19
clone size: -
D gene: -